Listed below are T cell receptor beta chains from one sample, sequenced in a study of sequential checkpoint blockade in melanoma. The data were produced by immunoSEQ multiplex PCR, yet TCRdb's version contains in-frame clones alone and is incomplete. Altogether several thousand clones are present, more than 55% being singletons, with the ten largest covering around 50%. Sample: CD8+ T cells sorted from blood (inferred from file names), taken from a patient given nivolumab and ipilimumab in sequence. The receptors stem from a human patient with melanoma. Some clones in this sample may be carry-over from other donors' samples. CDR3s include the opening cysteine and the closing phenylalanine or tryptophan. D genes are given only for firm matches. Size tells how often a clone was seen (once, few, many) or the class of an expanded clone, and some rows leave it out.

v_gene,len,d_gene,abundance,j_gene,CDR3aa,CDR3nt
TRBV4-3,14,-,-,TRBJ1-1,CASSSWPMNTEAFF,TGCGCCAGCAGCAGTTGGCCGATGAACACTGAAGCTTTCTTT
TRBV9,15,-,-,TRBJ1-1,CASSLEALADTEAFF,TGTGCCAGCAGTTTGGAGGCCCTCGCGGACACTGAAGCTTTCTTT
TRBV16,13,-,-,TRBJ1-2,CASSQSSGYGYTF,TGTGCCAGCAGCCAATCCAGTGGCTATGGCTACACCTTC
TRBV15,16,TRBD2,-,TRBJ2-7,CATSRGLAGGFYEQYF,TGTGCCACCAGCAGAGGACTAGCGGGGGGGTTCTACGAGCAGTACTTC
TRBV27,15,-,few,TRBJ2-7,CASSFRDWGDYEQYF,TGTGCCAGCAGCTTTCGGGACTGGGGGGACTACGAGCAGTACTTC
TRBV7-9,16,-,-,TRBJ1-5,CASSPAGQIGNQPQHF,TGTGCCAGCAGCCCAGCGGGGCAAATCGGCAATCAGCCCCAGCATTTT
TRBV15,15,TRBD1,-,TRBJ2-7,CATSRLDREIHEQYF,TGTGCCACCAGCAGACTTGACAGGGAGATTCACGAGCAGTACTTC
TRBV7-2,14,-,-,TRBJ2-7,CASSLVAGAHEQYF,TGTGCCAGCAGCTTAGTAGCTGGGGCGCATGAGCAGTACTTC
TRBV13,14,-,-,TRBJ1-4,CASSFGQNYEKLFF,TGTGCCAGCAGCTTTGGGCAGAACTATGAAAAACTGTTTTTT
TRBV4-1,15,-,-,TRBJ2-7,CASSQERDWTYEQYF,TGTGCCAGCAGCCAAGAAAGGGACTGGACCTACGAGCAGTACTTC
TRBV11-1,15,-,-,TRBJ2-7,CASSLWPGSSYEQYF,TGTGCCAGCAGCTTATGGCCAGGATCTTCCTACGAGCAGTACTTC
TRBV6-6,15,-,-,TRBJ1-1,CASSSSSGEGTEAFF,TGTGCCAGCAGTTCTTCCTCGGGGGAAGGCACTGAAGCTTTCTTT
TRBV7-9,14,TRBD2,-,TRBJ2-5,CASSSGLDQETQYF,TGTGCCAGCAGCTCCGGACTAGACCAAGAGACCCAGTACTTC
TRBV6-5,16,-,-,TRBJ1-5,CASSYSAGISNQPQHF,TGTGCCAGCAGTTACTCGGCAGGGATAAGCAATCAGCCCCAGCATTTT
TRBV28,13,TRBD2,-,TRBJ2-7,CASMRGGLSEQYF,TGTGCCAGCATGCGCGGGGGACTGAGCGAGCAGTACTTC
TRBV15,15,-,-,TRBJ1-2,CATRRDGVFGYGYTF,TGTGCGACCAGAAGAGACGGGGTATTTGGCTATGGCTACACCTTC
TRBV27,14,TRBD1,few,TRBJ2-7,CASSTRDSSYEQYF,TGTGCCAGCAGTACCCGGGACAGTTCCTACGAGCAGTACTTC
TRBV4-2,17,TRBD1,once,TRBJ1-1,CASSQGDRGLLNTEAFF,TGTGCCAGCAGCCAAGGGGACAGGGGGCTTTTGAACACTGAAGCTTTCTTT
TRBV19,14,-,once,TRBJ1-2,CASRMVPANYGYTF,TGTGCCAGTAGAATGGTGCCAGCTAACTATGGCTACACCTTC
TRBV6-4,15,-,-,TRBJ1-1,CASSLEALADTEAFF,TGTGCCAGCAGTTTGGAGGCCCTCGCGGACACTGAAGCTTTCTTT
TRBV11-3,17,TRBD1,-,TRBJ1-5,CASSHGTGKVSNQPQHF,TGTGCCAGCAGCCACGGGACAGGGAAGGTTAGCAATCAGCCCCAGCATTTT
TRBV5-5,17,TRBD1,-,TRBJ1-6,CASSSQGASSYNSPLHF,TGTGCCAGCAGCTCACAGGGGGCGAGCTCCTATAATTCACCCCTCCACTTT
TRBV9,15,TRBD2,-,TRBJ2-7,CASSASGAYYVEQYF,TGTGCCAGCAGCGCTAGCGGGGCTTACTACGTGGAGCAGTACTTC
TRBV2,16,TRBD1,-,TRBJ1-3,CASSEYRGQGPNTIYF,TGTGCCAGCAGTGAATACCGAGGACAGGGTCCAAACACCATATATTTT
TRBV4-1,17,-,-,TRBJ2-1,CASSLRPGHANYNEQFF,TGCGCCAGCAGCTTGCGACCGGGACACGCCAACTACAATGAGCAGTTCTTC
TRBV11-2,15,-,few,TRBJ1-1,CASSLDIGRGTEAFF,TGTGCCAGCAGCTTAGATATAGGTAGGGGCACTGAAGCTTTCTTT
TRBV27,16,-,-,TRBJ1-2,CASSPTGTQPNYGYTF,TGTGCCAGCAGTCCTACCGGGACACAACCTAACTATGGCTACACCTTC
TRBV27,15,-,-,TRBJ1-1,CASSSVREEHTEAFF,TGTGCCAGCAGTTCCGTCAGGGAGGAGCACACTGAAGCTTTCTTT
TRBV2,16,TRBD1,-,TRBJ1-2,CASSSGTGREIDGYTF,TGTGCCAGCAGTTCCGGGACAGGTCGAGAAATAGATGGCTACACCTTC
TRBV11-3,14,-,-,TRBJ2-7,CASSLVGGSYEQYF,TGTGCCAGCAGCTTAGTGGGGGGCTCCTACGAGCAGTACTTC
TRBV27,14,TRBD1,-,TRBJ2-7,CASGRTGELYEQYF,TGTGCCAGCGGACGCACAGGGGAACTCTACGAGCAGTACTTC
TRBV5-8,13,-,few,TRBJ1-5,CASSLLRNQPQHF,TGTGCCAGCAGCTTGCTCAGAAATCAGCCCCAGCATTTT
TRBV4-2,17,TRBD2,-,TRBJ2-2,CASSLPSAGGNTGELFF,TGTGCCAGCAGCCTCCCCTCTGCGGGGGGCAACACCGGGGAGCTGTTTTTT
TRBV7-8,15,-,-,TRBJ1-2,CASSPLYRDVDGYTF,TGTGCCAGCAGCCCCCTTTACAGGGATGTCGATGGCTACACCTTC
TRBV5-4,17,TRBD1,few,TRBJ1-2,CASSLGVSGQGYYGYTF,TGTGCCAGCAGCTTGGGGGTTTCGGGACAGGGTTACTATGGCTACACCTTC
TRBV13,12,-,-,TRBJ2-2,CASSQQSGELFF,TGTGCCAGCAGCCAACAGTCCGGGGAGCTGTTTTTT
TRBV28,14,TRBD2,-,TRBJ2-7,CASSWGGSSYEQYF,TGTGCCAGCAGTTGGGGGGGGTCATCCTACGAGCAGTACTTC